The entry below describes one T cell receptor beta chain. Its specificity is unknown. This sample includes further DNA sequences coding for the same CDR3. The CDR3 length is 14 residues. V lost 0 bases, J lost 2 bases, and 2 bases lay in between. Germline values: CDR1 SGHVS, CDR2 FQNEAQ. These data are taken from a study of shared clonotypes between healthy human individuals. At the level of the study: Per-donor plates numbered three CD4 naive, three CD4 memory, two CD8 naive and one CD8 memory.

Several immunoSEQ plates held equal portions of the genomic DNA taken from each subset. Clones were sequenced by immunoSEQ multiplex PCR, and TCRdb holds only the in-frame ones, with some missing. The sample records approximately 2,300,000 clones, around 92% being singletons. The study, taken as a whole, reports: Unshared clonotypes carried lower generation probabilities than those common to all four donors.

The V gene is TRBV7-8, the J gene TRBJ2-6, with D unresolved. Material: naive CD4+ T cells from PBMCs. Subset given: CD45RA+ positively selected. The receptor's source is a man aged 18 to 30 in good health. Some clones in this sample may be carry-over from other donors' samples. The CDR3 protein is CASSLAAGANVLTF. The CDR3 DNA sequence: TGTGCCAGCAGCTTAGCCGCTGGGGCCAACGTCCTGACTTTC.